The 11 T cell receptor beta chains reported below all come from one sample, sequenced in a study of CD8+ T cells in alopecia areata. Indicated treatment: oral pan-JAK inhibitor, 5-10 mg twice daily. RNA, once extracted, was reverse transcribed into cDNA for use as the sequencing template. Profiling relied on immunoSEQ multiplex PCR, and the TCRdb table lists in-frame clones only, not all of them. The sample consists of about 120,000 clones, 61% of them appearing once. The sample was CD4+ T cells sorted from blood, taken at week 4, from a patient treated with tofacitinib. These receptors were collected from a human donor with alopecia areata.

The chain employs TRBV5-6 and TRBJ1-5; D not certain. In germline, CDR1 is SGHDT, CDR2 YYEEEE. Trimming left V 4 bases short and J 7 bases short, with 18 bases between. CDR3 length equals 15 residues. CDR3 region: CASSIGYDTWQPQHF. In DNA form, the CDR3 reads TGTGCCAGCAGCATTGGGTACGACACTTGGCAGCCCCAGCATTTT.

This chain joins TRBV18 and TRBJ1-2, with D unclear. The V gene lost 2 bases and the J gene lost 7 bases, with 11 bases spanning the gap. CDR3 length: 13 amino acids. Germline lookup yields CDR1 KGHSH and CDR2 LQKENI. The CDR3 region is CASSPTEPGGYTF. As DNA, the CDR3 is TGTGCCAGCTCACCAACAGAACCCGGTGGCTACACCTTC.

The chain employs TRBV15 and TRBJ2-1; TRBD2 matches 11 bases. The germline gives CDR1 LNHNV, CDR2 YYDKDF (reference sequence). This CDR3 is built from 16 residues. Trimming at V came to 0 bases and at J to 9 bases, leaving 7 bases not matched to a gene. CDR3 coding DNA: TGTGCCACCAGCAGAGAACTAGCGGGGGCCCAGGTTGAGCAGTTCTTC. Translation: CATSRELAGAQVEQFF.

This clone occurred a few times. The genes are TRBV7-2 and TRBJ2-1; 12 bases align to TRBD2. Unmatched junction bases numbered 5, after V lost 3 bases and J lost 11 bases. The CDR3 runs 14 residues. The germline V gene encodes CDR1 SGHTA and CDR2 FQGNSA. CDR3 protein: CASSLKLAGGKQFF. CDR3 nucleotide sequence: TGTGCCAGCAGCTTGAAACTAGCGGGGGGCAAGCAGTTCTTC. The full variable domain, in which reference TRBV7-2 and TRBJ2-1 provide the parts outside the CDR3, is GAGVSQSPSNKVTEKGKDVELRCDPISGHTALYWYRQSLGQGLEFLIYFQGNSAPDKSGLPSDRFSAERTGGSVSTLTIQRTQQEDSAVYLCASSLKLAGGKQFFGPGTRLTVL.

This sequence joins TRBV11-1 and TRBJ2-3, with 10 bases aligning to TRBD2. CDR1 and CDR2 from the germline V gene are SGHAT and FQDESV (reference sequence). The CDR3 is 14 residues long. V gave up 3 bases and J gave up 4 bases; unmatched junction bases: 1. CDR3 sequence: CASSLGLASDTQYF. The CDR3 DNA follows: TGTGCCAGCAGCTTGGGACTAGCGTCAGATACGCAGTATTTT. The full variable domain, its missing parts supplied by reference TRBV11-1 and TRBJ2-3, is EAEVAQSPRYKITEKSQAVAFWCDPISGHATLYWYRQILGQGPELLVQFQDESVVDDSQLPKDRFSAERLKGVDSTLKIQPAELGDSAMYLCASSLGLASDTQYFGPGTRLTVL.

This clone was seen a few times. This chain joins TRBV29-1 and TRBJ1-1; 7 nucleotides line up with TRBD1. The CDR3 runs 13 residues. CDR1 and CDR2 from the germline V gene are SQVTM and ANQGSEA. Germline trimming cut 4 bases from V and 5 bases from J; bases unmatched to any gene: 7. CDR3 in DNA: TGCAGCGTTGGTTCAGGGGGGTGGACTGAAGCTTTCTTT. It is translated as CSVGSGGWTEAFF.

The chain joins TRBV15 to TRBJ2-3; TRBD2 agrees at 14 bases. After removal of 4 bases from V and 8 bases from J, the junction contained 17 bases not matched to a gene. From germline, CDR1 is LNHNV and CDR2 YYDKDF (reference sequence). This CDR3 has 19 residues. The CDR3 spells CATSIGTSGGTVVSPTQYF. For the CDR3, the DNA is TGTGCCACCAGCATCGGGACTAGCGGGGGAACTGTTGTCTCACCTACGCAGTATTTT. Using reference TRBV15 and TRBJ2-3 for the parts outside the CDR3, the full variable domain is DAMVIQNPRYQVTQFGKPVTLSCSQTLNHNVMYWYQQKSSQAPKLLFHYYDKDFNNEADTPDNFQSRRPNTSFCFLDIRSPGLGDTAMYLCATSIGTSGGTVVSPTQYFGPGTRLTVL.

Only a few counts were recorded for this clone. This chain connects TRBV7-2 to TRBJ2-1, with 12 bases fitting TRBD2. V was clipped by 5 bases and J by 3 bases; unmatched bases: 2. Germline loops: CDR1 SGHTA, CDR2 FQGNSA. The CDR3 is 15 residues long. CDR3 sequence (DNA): TGTGCCAGCAGCCCGACTAGCGGGAGCTACAATGAGCAGTTCTTC. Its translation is CASSPTSGSYNEQFF.

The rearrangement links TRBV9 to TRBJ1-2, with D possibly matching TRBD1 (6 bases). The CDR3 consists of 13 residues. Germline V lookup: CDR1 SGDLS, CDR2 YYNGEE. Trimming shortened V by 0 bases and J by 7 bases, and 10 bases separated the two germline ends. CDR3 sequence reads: CASSVAGAGGYTF. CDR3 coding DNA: TGTGCCAGCAGCGTAGCAGGGGCTGGTGGCTACACCTTC.

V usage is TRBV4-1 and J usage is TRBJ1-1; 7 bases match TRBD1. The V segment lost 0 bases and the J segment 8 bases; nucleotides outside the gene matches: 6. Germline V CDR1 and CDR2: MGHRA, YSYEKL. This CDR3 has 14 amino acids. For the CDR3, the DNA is TGCGCCAGCAGCCAAGATAAGGACAGGCCAGAAGCTTTCTTT. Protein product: CASSQDKDRPEAFF.

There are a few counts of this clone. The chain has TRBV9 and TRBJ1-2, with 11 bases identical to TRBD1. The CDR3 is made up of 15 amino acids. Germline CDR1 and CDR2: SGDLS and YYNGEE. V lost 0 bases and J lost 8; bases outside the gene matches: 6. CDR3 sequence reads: CASSVGWDRGEGYTF. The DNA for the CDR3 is TGTGCCAGCAGCGTAGGTTGGGACAGGGGGGAAGGCTACACCTTC.